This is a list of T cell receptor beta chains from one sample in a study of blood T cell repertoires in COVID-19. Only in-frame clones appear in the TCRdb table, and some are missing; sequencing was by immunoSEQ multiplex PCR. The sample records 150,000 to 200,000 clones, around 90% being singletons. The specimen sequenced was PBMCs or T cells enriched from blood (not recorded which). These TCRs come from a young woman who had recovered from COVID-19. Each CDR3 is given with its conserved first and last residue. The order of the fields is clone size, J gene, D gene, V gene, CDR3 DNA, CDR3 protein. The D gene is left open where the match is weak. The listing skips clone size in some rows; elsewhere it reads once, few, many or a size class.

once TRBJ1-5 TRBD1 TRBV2 TGTGCCAGCAGTGACTATCAGGGGGTTGATAAGCCCCAGCATTTT CASSDYQGVDKPQHF
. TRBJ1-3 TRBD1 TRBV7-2 TGTGCCAGCAGCGTCCCGGGACAGGGGGAGAGCTCTGGAAACACCATATATTTT CASSVPGQGESSGNTIYF
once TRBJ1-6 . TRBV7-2 TGTGCCAGCAGCTTCCAAGCGGGCCGGGATTCACCCCTCCACTTT CASSFQAGRDSPLHF
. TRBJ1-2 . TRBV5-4 TGTGCCAGCAGCGGAAGGGGGGGGCCGGGCAACTATGGCTACACCTTC CASSGRGGPGNYGYTF
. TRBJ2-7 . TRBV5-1 TGCGCCAGCAGCTTGGTCGGGGAATCCTACGAGCAGTACTTC CASSLVGESYEQYF
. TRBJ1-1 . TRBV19 TGTGCCAGTAGTATAGCGGGAAGAACGAACACTGAAGCTTTCTTT CASSIAGRTNTEAFF
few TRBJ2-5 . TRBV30 TGTGCCTGGGGGACCGGGCGGGGCCGGCAGGAGACCCAGTACTTC CAWGTGRGRQETQYF
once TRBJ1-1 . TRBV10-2 TGCGCCAGCAGTGAGTTAGGACGGAGGCTACTATTGGAGACTGAAGCTTTCTTT CASSELGRRLLLETEAFF
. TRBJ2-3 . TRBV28 TGTGCCAGCAGTTTCTTGGGGGAGGTTACAGATACGCAGTATTTT CASSFLGEVTDTQYF
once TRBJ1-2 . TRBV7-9 TGTGCCAGCAGCTTATCGGACAGCCTTAACTATGGCTACACCTTC CASSLSDSLNYGYTF
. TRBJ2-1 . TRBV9 TGTGCCAGCAGCGTAGCGGACTCGTTCCATGAGCAGTTCTTC CASSVADSFHEQFF
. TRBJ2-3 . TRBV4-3 TGCGCCAGCAGCCAAGAAAGTTTTAGGGGTGCGGCCACGCAGTATTTT CASSQESFRGAATQYF
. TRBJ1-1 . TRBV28 TGTGCCAGCAGTTCCTCCCACAGGCTAGCTTTCTTT CASSSSHRLAFF
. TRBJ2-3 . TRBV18 TGTGCCAGCTCACCAATGGTAGCGCCAGATACGCAGTATTTT CASSPMVAPDTQYF
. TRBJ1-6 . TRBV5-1 TGCGCCAGCAGCTTGGATTACGCCGTGGGTGGCGGGGGAAAGGCCCTCCACTTT CASSLDYAVGGGGKALHF
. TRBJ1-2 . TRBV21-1 TGTGCCAGCAGCAAAGACGACCCGGAGGTAGATGGCTACACCTTC CASSKDDPEVDGYTF
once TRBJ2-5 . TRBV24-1 TGTGCCACCAGTGACAGAAGTAAAGAGACCCAGTACTTC CATSDRSKETQYF
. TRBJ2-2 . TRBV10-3 TGTGCCATCAGTGAAAAGACACAAAACACCGGGGAGCTGTTTTTT CAISEKTQNTGELFF
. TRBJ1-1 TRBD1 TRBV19 TGTGCCAGTAGTAGCCTGCCGGGACAGAAAAACACTGAAGCTTTCTTT CASSSLPGQKNTEAFF
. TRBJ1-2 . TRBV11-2 TGTGCCAGCAGCTTAATTGACAGTCCCTATGGCTACACCTTC CASSLIDSPYGYTF
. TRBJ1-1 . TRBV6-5 TGTGCCACCCAACCCGGACAGACCCAAGCTGAAGCTTTCTTT CATQPGQTQAEAFF